This T cell receptor (beta chain) was recovered during a study of control samples from healthy donors and cancer patients (dated by TCRdb to the early 2020s). This clone was seen only a few times. Its antigen remains unidentified. No per-base quality is available; no much larger clone lies one base away. Receptor libraries were prepared by the immunoSEQ multiplex PCR assay. The immuneACCESS repertoire file appears here via TCRdb, limited to in-frame rearrangements. These files lack a portion of the clones; in checked studies, under half of the deficit traces to unresolved V genes, and the cause of the others is not known. This sample lists roughly 150,000 clones; 80% to 95% were detected once. The leading ten clones occupy about 0.73% of the sample. At the junction V is shortened by 1 base and J by 5 bases, with 2 bases in between. From a lookup of the germline V gene, CDR1 and CDR2 are MNHNS and SASEGT. The CDR3, cysteine through phenylalanine, is 11 amino acids long. Here the CDR3 DNA is all that survives: 33 bases in frame from base 1.

This TCR was recovered from a woman aged 25 to 39 in good health. The rearranged segments are TRBV6-1 and TRBJ1-1, with an unclear D gene assignment. Sequenced input: blood. The CDR3 amino acid sequence is: CASSEGTEAFF. The base sequence is TGTGCCAGCAGTGAAGGGACTGAAGCTTTCTTT.